The 17 T cell receptor beta chains below were found in one sample sequenced in a study of T cell repertoires in cytomegalovirus infection. TCRdb re-derived calls from the reads in MiXCR, one entry per CDR3 protein. This table has about 460,000 distinct CDR3 sequences, roughly 10% appearing once. Material: PBMCs. Receptors were obtained from a human donor in good health (CMV status not recorded). Some clones in this sample may be carry-over from other donors' samples.

This clonotype was detected a few times. The rearrangement joins TRBV18 to TRBJ2-2, with 12 bases matching TRBD2. V lost 3 bases, J lost 5 bases, and 7 bases stayed unmatched. Germline V gene data show CDR1 as KGHSH and CDR2 as LQKENI. The CDR3 runs 17 residues. The CDR3: CASSPRLAGVMTGELFF. CDR3 coding DNA: TGTGCCAGCTCACCTCGACTAGCGGGGGTTATGACCGGGGAGCTGTTTTTT.

This sequence joins TRBV7-2 and TRBJ1-6; no firm D call. This CDR3 comprises 13 residues. V dropped 1 base and J dropped 9 bases, with 7 bases sitting between them. In germline, CDR1 is SGHTA, CDR2 FQGNSA. DNA for the CDR3: TGTGCCAGCAGCTTAGATTGGGTTTCACCCCTCCACTTT. It translates to CASSLDWVSPLHF.

This clonotype was counted a few times. The chain couples TRBV18 to TRBJ2-1; possibly TRBD1 for D (5 bases). Trimming took off 0 bases at V and 3 bases at J, with 12 bases between the two ends. Germline loops: CDR1 KGHSH, CDR2 LQKENI. This CDR3 spans 16 amino acids. CDR3 sequence (DNA): TGTGCCAGCTCACCACCCAAGGTCGACAGCTACAATGAGCAGTTCTTC. The encoded protein is CASSPPKVDSYNEQFF.

The rearrangement uses TRBV20-1 and TRBJ2-3; 11 nucleotides align to TRBD2. Germline trimming cut 5 bases from V and 6 bases from J; bases unmatched to any gene: 7. In germline, CDR1 is DFQATT, CDR2 SNEGSKA (reference sequence). The CDR3 totals 14 residues. CDR3 sequence (DNA): TGCAGTGCTGTGGCTAGCGGGGGGTACGATACGCAGTATTTT. Translating it yields CSAVASGGYDTQYF.

This clonotype was seen at least ten times. The gene calls are TRBV2 and TRBJ1-4, with D possibly TRBD1 on 5 matching bases. This CDR3 comprises 15 residues. Germline loops: CDR1 SNHLY, CDR2 FYNNEI. V was trimmed by 7 bases and J by 0 bases, leaving 12 bases between them. Here the CDR3 DNA reads TGTGCCAGCACCCCAGGGAGAGCAACTAATGAAAAACTGTTTTTT. Encoded protein: CASTPGRATNEKLFF.

This clonotype was seen at least ten times. This chain joins TRBV7-2 and TRBJ2-7; 8 bases map to TRBD1. Germline CDR1 reads SGHTA; CDR2 reads FQGNSA. The V and J ends lost 4 bases and 4 bases, in that order; junction bases with no gene match: 12. This CDR3 region has 16 residues. This CDR3 reads CASSSRTGLRGYEQYF. The DNA of the CDR3 is TGTGCCAGCAGCTCCCGGACAGGGCTGAGGGGTTACGAGCAGTACTTC.

This clonotype was detected ten times or more. V and J are TRBV11-2 and TRBJ1-6, with a possible D match to TRBD1 (5 bases). Looked up from germline, CDR1 is SGHAT and CDR2 is FQNNGV. The CDR3 spans 14 residues. V lost 4 bases and J lost 6, with 10 bases in between. This CDR3 reads CASSSGRFNSPLHF. The CDR3, as DNA: TGTGCCAGCAGCTCGGGACGTTTTAATTCACCCCTCCACTTT. Full variable domain (rest looked up from reference TRBV11-2 and TRBJ1-6): EAGVAQSPRYKIIEKRQSVAFWCNPISGHATLYWYQQILGQGPKLLIQFQNNGVVDDSQLPKDRFSAERLKGVDSTLKIQPAKLEDSAVYLCASSSGRFNSPLHFGNGTRLTVT.

The chain is built from TRBV5-6 and TRBJ1-1; D is undetermined. The V gene's germline CDR1 is SGHDT and CDR2 YYEEEE. Trimming shortened V by 0 bases and J by 6 bases, and 12 bases separated the two germline ends. This CDR3 is built from 14 residues. The CDR3 DNA sequence: TGTGCCAGCAGCTTGGGTGGTCGAGACCCTGAAGCTTTCTTT. Its protein product is CASSLGGRDPEAFF.

This chain's CDR3 is CSVEDQGWYQETQYF. The CDR3, as DNA: TGCAGCGTTGAAGATCAAGGGTGGTACCAAGAGACCCAGTACTTC. The rearrangement joins TRBV29-1 to TRBJ2-5, with D hard to call. Per germline, CDR1 SQVTM and CDR2 ANQGSEA. The CDR3 consists of 15 residues. With 0 bases removed from V and 0 bases from J, the gap between germline ends came to 11 bases. The variable domain in full, with the rest retrieved from reference TRBV29-1 and TRBJ2-5, is SAVISQKPSRDICQRGTSLTIQCQVDSQVTMMFWYRQQPGQSLTLIATANQGSEATYESGFVIDKFPISRPNLTFSTLTVSNMSPEDSSIYLCSVEDQGWYQETQYFGPGTRLLVL.

Many counts were recorded for this clonotype. CDR3 DNA sequence: TGTGCCAGCTCTACATCGGCTAACTATGGCTACACCTTC. It is translated as CASSTSANYGYTF. The genes are TRBV19 and TRBJ1-2; D is unclear. V lost 9 bases to trimming and J lost 0 bases, with 11 bases between them. The CDR3 contains 13 residues. The germline V gene has CDR1 LNHDA and CDR2 SQIVND (reference sequence).

The sample holds many counts of this clonotype. The rearrangement links TRBV6-2 or TRBV6-3 to TRBJ2-2, with 11 bases identical to TRBD2. CDR1 and CDR2 from the germline V gene are MNHEY and SVGEGT. CDR3 length equals 20 residues. Trimming cost V 2 bases and J 7 bases; bases outside gene matches: 18. CDR3 DNA sequence: TGTGCCAGCAGTTACCCTACCCCTAGACTAGCGGGACTTGAAAACGGGGAGCTGTTTTTT. It yields the protein CASSYPTPRLAGLENGELFF.

This clonotype came up a few times. This chain uses TRBV24-1 with TRBJ2-1, with D unresolved. In germline, CDR1 is KGHDR, CDR2 SFDVKD. V dropped 7 bases and J dropped 4 bases, with 13 bases sitting between them. CDR3 length: 14 residues. The CDR3 DNA is TGTGCCACCAGCGATCCGCCACCATACAATGAGCAGTTCTTC. This translates into CATSDPPPYNEQFF.

This clonotype was recorded a few times. V and J are TRBV24-1 and TRBJ2-3; 7 bases align to TRBD1. V lost 6 bases to trimming and J lost 3 bases; unmatched junction nucleotides: 11. CDR1 is KGHDR, CDR2 SFDVKD, per germline. The CDR3 sequence is 16 residues long. CDR3 coding DNA: TGTGCCACCAGTCACCCTACAGGGGTGGGAACAGATACGCAGTATTTT. This codes for CATSHPTGVGTDTQYF.

The chain has TRBV9 and TRBJ2-1; 14 bases map to TRBD2. CDR3 length: 17 residues. The V gene end was trimmed by 1 base and the J gene end by 5 bases; junction bases not matched to a gene: 5. Germline V lookup: CDR1 SGDLS, CDR2 YYNGEE. The CDR3 loop reads CASSVKGTSGGNNEQFF. In DNA, the CDR3 is TGTGCCAGCAGCGTAAAAGGGACTAGCGGGGGCAACAATGAGCAGTTCTTC.

Concerning this clonotype itself: Germline and junction disagree at one end, which may indicate a read error. This sequence joins TRBV6-8 and TRBJ1-6; weak D call: TRBD1 (5 bases). Per the germline V gene, CDR1 is MNHGY and CDR2 is SAAAGT. The CDR3 length is 16 residues. DNA for the CDR3: TGTGCCAGCAGCTACTACCCAACGGGGGGTGATTCACCCCTCCACTTT. Its translation: CASSYYPTGGDSPLHF.

The V and J genes are TRBV12-5 and TRBJ2-3, with D possibly matching TRBD2 (6 bases). From germline, CDR1 is LGHNT and CDR2 FRNRAP. The V end lost 6 bases, the J end lost 3 bases, and 16 bases lay between the germline ends. This CDR3 has 15 amino acids. The CDR3 coding sequence is TGTGCTAGTGGCCTCGGGAGAACGCCAACAGATACGCAGTATTTT. As protein: CASGLGRTPTDTQYF.

This clonotype has only a few counts. The chain is built from TRBV9 and TRBJ2-2; TRBD1 agrees at 7 bases. This CDR3 contains 15 residues. V gave up 5 bases and J gave up 2 bases; unmatched junction bases: 6. Germline lookup yields CDR1 SGDLS and CDR2 YYNGEE. Here the CDR3 DNA reads TGTGCCAGCAGGCCGGGACAGTCTAACACCGGGGAGCTGTTTTTT. Translating gives CASRPGQSNTGELFF.